This TCR beta chain stems from a study of patients and donors after allogeneic stem cell transplantation. TCRdb analysed the RT-PCR reads with MiXCR anew, one entry per CDR3 protein. The sample holds 410,000 or so distinct CDR3 sequences, 16% seen once. V lost 0 bases to trimming and J lost 4 bases, with 13 bases between them. Germline V gives CDR1 MNHNS, CDR2 SASEGT. The CDR3 has 15 amino acids. Sequenced: blood, either unsorted or a sorted T cell fraction (not recorded which). The chain employs TRBV6-1 and TRBJ2-7; tentative D call: TRBD2 (6 bases). The TCR sequence derives from a human donor who was either an allogeneic HSCT recipient or a stem cell or donor lymphocyte infusion donor (not recorded which). It is not recorded whose cells these are; they may come from a transplant donor. The CDR3 DNA follows: TGTGCCAGCAGTGAAGCCAGCGGGCCCTTATACGAGCAGTACTTC. It yields the protein CASSEASGPLYEQYF.